The source of this TCR beta chain is a study of metastatic and nonmetastatic thyroid tumors. Study-wide context: Where malignant and benign thyroid patients were concerned, repertoires were compared across blood and tumor or nodule tissue.

None of the patients had undergone any treatment ahead of thyroid surgery. At least ten counts were recorded for this clone. V was shortened by 4 bases and J by 3 bases, with 15 bases between the two germline ends. Per the germline V gene, CDR1 is LGHNT and CDR2 is FRNRAP. CDR3 size: 15 residues. TCRdb re-called the PCR reads via MiXCR. The sample comprises more than 40,000 clones, roughly 15% of which are singletons, and approximately 21% rests with the top ten. Sequences were obtained from blood. The rearrangement links TRBV12-5 to TRBJ1-1; D is possibly TRBD1 (6 bases). This clonotype was sampled from a female donor with papillary thyroid cancer or a benign thyroid nodule (not recorded which). Some clones in this sample may be carry-over from other donors' samples. CDR3 sequence reads: CASGWGGGRYTEAFF. As DNA, the CDR3 is TGTGCTAGTGGTTGGGGGGGGGGCAGATACACTGAAGCTTTCTTT. Full variable domain (missing parts from reference TRBV12-5 and TRBJ1-1): DARVTQTPRHKVTEMGQEVTMRCQPILGHNTVFWYRQTMMQGLELLAYFRNRAPLDDSGMPKDRFSAEMPDATLATLKIQPSEPRDSAVYFCASGWGGGRYTEAFFGQGTRLTVV.